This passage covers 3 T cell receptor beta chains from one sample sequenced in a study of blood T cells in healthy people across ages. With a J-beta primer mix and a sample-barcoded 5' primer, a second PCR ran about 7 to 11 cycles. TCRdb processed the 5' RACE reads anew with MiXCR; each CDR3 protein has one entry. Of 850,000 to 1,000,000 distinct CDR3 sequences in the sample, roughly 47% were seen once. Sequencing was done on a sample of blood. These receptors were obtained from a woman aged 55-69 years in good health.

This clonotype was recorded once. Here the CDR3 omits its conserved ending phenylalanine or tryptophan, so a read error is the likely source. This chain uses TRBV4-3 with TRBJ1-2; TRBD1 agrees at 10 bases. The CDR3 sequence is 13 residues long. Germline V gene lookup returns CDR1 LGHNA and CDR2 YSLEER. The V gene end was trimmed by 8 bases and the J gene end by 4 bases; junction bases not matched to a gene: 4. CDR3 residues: CASGQGEGYGYTL. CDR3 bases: TGCGCCAGCGGACAGGGGGAGGGCTATGGCTACACCTTG.

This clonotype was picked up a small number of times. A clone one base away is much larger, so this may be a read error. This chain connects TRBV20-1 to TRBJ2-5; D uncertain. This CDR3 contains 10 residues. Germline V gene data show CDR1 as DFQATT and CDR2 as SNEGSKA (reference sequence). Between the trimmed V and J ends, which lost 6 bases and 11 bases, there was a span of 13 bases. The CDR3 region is CSAYVNEQYF. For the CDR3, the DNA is TGCAGTGCCTATGTCAATGAGCAGTACTTC.

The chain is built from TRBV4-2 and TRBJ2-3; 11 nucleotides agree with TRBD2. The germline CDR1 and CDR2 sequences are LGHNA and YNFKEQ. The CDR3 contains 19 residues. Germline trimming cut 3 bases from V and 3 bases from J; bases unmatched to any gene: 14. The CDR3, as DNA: TGTGCCAGCAGCCAGGCTGGGACTAGCGGTGCTTATCGGACAGATACGCAGTATTTT. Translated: CASSQAGTSGAYRTDTQYF.